The rows below give T cell receptor beta chains drawn from one sample of a study of T cell responses to AZD1222 COVID-19 vaccine. The method was immunoSEQ multiplex PCR; TCRdb's version includes in-frame clones alone and lacks a portion of them. The data contain roughly 140,000 clones, 88% of them singletons. This specimen consisted of peripheral blood, obtained after recovery from COVID-19. The receptors here all came from an adult who had recovered from COVID-19. The CDR3 runs from the conserved cysteine through the conserved F or W. Each record gives: CDR3 length, V gene, J gene, CDR3 protein.

>14|TRBV4-2|TRBJ2-3
CASSQGGALDTQYF
>14|TRBV7-2|TRBJ1-1
CASSLVPGSTEAFF
>16|TRBV7-6|TRBJ2-5
CASSLASGAAGETQYF
>14|TRBV6-1|TRBJ1-1
CASSEWGPDTEAFF
>16|TRBV9|TRBJ2-1
CASTISGGASYNEQFF
>14|TRBV28|TRBJ1-1
CASRLTNRATEAFF
>17|TRBV28|TRBJ1-1
CASSTSEGATIIPEAFF
>16|TRBV11-3|TRBJ2-5
CASSYFTGAGGETQYF
>10|TRBV28|TRBJ1-2
CASSSDGYTF
>17|TRBV28|TRBJ1-5
CASSLFPQGMANQPQHF
>15|TRBV6-5|TRBJ1-6
CASSYSRTDLEPLHF
>15|TRBV4-2|TRBJ1-2
CASSQEFDRAYGYTF
>15|TRBV19|TRBJ2-7
CASSPYKDRLYEQYF
>16|TRBV13|TRBJ2-7
CASSARLAGPTYEQYF
>13|TRBV10-3|TRBJ2-7
CAISPDRSYEQYF
>16|TRBV4-2|TRBJ2-5
CASSQVGTGGEETQYF
>13|TRBV2|TRBJ2-6
CAGGNSGANVLTF
>15|TRBV24-1|TRBJ2-1
CATSDRDRFYNEQFF
>14|TRBV7-3|TRBJ2-3
CASGRDRFTDTQYF
>20|TRBV13|TRBJ2-1
CASSLYARTSGRSSYNEQFF
>14|TRBV10-2|TRBJ1-1
CASSLEGGNTEAFF
>12|TRBV11-3|TRBJ2-1
CASSEGGNEQFF
>13|TRBV9|TRBJ1-1
CASSSQPNTEAFF
>13|TRBV12-3/TRBV12-4|TRBJ1-1
CASRRQGFTEAFF
>15|TRBV7-9|TRBJ2-2
CASSLARTNTGELFF
>17|TRBV3-1/TRBV3-2|TRBJ2-2
CASSQVGGQGAAGELFF
>12|TRBV7-9|TRBJ2-2
CASSQVAGELFF
>14|TRBV14|TRBJ1-2
CASSDGRGNYGYTF
>13|TRBV13|TRBJ2-7
CASSLALSYEQYF
>15|TRBV6-5|TRBJ1-4
CASSWDVLEQGKLFF
>14|TRBV28|TRBJ1-1
CASRPRQVNTEAFF
>13|TRBV7-2|TRBJ1-5
CASSKALNQPQHF
>15|TRBV4-2|TRBJ1-1
CASSQVQELNTEAFF
>16|TRBV15|TRBJ2-3
CATSRDSGGVTDTQYF
>15|TRBV28|TRBJ2-5
CASSLRGPTEKTQYF
>13|TRBV7-3|TRBJ1-1
CASSFRMNTEAFF
>15|TRBV28|TRBJ2-5
CASSLPVGQGETQYF
>18|TRBV9|TRBJ2-1
CASSPREFRDRFYNEQFF
>15|TRBV27|TRBJ2-5
CASRRLAGGQETQYF
>15|TRBV7-2|TRBJ2-5
CASSLGGRDGETQYF
>16|TRBV27|TRBJ2-6
CASTWDPSSGANVLTF
>15|TRBV6-2/TRBV6-3|TRBJ2-7
CASSISTSSYHEQYF
>13|TRBV14|TRBJ2-7
CASSQYRAYEQYF
>12|TRBV29-1|TRBJ2-3
CSVISGTDTQYF
>17|TRBV9|TRBJ2-2
CASSAEGAYPNTGELFF
>13|TRBV28|TRBJ1-2
CASSFGRIYGYTF
>16|TRBV5-4|TRBJ2-5
CASSLASSGAQETQYF
>13|TRBV28|TRBJ1-6
CASSSTGQGSLHF
>15|TRBV5-8|TRBJ1-5
CASSSRVGGNQPQHF
>13|TRBV6-2/TRBV6-3|TRBJ1-1
CASSLRVGTEAFF
>13|TRBV3-1/TRBV3-2|TRBJ1-1
CASSQGAAREAFF
>10|TRBV2|TRBJ1-2
CASVDAGYTF
>15|TRBV7-3|TRBJ2-1
CASSLRLAGWNEQFF